The sequence of this T cell receptor beta chain was determined in a study of TIL therapy for anti-PD-1-resistant metastatic lung cancer (dated by TCRdb to the early 2020s). A note on the overall study: Among the enrolled patients, the median age was about 52 years (range about 35-85), and the median tumor PD-L1 proportion score was roughly 6.4%. T cell receptor beta sequencing of tumor and peripheral blood was used to follow clonotypes across the tumor, the expanded TIL product and serial blood samples. A median non-synonymous tumor mutation burden of around 1.5 mutations per megabase was determined across the cohort by whole-exome sequencing. Most of the cohort had lung adenocarcinoma, a few tumors were EGFR-mutant and two were ALK-rearranged, and half of the patients were current or former smokers. Here is what the overall study found, with its caveats: The cohort was highly selected, including more treatment-naive, never-smoker and oncogene-addicted patients than is typical, which limits generalizability. Compared with baseline intratumoral T cells, expanded TIL cultures were more clonal and less diverse (median clonality 6% vs 31%, p < 0.0001). The study protocol defined all tumor marker inferences as exploratory. High clonal turnover was observed in TIL culture, with many enriched product clones not detected in the baseline tumor, which suggested clonal contraction rather than faithful expansion.

The label giving this sample's time point can be read as: pre-treatment sample, taken before nivolumab and TIL therapy. Excised metastases, mostly pleural nodules or supraclavicular lymph nodes, were used as baseline tumor samples and were taken from the same resection from which TIL were grown. Tumors were harvested prior to any PD-1/PD-L1 blockade, after which nivolumab was administered to patients, and lymphodepletion, expanded TIL infusion and IL-2 were given to patients who progressed. Adults with stage 4 NSCLC were enrolled from late 2017 to January 2020 in a dual-center phase I trial. The samples were drawn from an open-label, single-arm phase I trial testing tumor-infiltrating lymphocyte therapy combined with nivolumab in advanced non-small cell lung cancer. Portions of each resected tumor were snap-frozen in liquid nitrogen and were stored at -80 degrees C. Using laser-capture macrodissection, tumor regions of interest were selected on H&E sections, then pulverized into approximately 15 mg aliquots and extracted using Qiagen Allprep kits.

TCR beta CDR3 regions were amplified from genomic DNA by bias-controlled multiplex PCR with the immunoSEQ v3 hsTCRB kit. An Illumina NextSeq 500 was used to sequence the TCR libraries, reaching around 2.1 million read pairs at survey level or about 5-6.5 million at deep level. Concerning the study's data processing: V, D and J genes were assigned, non-productive sequences were removed, and clonality was reported by immunoSEQ Analyzer software. Repertoires were compared using productive Simpson clonality and Morisita overlap index of productive TRB rearrangements between infused TIL and blood. This is the immuneACCESS table as TCRdb keeps it, with only in-frame sequences that have V and J called. A part of the clones is gone; compared with another copy, unresolved V genes explain less than half, and the rest is unexplained. That table supplies the V and J calls and clone size; D and trimming were determined from the DNA. The sample data list approximately 27,000 clones, and roughly 72% of these were observed just once. The ten largest clones capture about 6.9% of the sample.

In the germline V gene, CDR1 corresponds to MNHNS and CDR2 to SASEGT. The CDR3 measures 14 amino acids from cysteine to phenylalanine. Solely the CDR3 DNA is kept, with 42 bases framed from the first base. V is trimmed back by 7 bases and J by 4 bases, and the junction contains 6 bases that no gene match accounts for. Comment on this clone: The antigen it binds to is not known. Base qualities are not recorded, but no much larger clone differs from it by a single base.

The chain is assembled from TRBV6-1 and TRBJ1-2; TRBD1 aligns with 10 central bases. This clonotype was sampled from a person aged 25 to 80 with non-small cell lung cancer. The specimen was tumor tissue, collected at baseline. Here is the DNA: TGTGCCAGCATATCTGGACAGGGGGGCTATGGCTACACCTTC. Translation gives CASISGQGGYGYTF.